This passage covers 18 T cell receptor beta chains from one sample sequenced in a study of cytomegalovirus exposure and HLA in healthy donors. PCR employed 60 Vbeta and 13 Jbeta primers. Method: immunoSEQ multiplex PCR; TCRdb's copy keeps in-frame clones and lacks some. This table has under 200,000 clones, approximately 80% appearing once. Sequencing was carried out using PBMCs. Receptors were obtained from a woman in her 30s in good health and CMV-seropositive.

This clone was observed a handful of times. The CDR3 loop reads CASSYRTGEPPGYTF. The CDR3 DNA follows: TGTGCCAGCAGTTATCGAACGGGGGAGCCACCCGGCTACACCTTC. This chain connects TRBV6-6 to TRBJ1-2; tentatively, D is TRBD1 (5 bases). This CDR3 comprises 15 residues. Between the trimmed V and J ends, which lost 3 bases and 8 bases, there was a span of 19 bases. CDR1 and CDR2 (germline): MNHNY, SVGAGI (reference sequence).

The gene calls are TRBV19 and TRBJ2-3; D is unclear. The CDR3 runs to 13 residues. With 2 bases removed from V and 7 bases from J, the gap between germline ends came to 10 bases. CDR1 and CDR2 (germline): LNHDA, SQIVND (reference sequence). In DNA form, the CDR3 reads TGTGCCAGTAGTATAAGAGCCACTAATACGCAGTATTTT. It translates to CASSIRATNTQYF.

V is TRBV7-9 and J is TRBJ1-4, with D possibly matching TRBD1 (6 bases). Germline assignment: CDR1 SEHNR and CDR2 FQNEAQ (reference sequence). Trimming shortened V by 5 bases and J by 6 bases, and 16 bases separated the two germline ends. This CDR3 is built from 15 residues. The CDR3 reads CASSPGDGGDEKLFF. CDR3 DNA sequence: TGTGCCAGCAGCCCAGGGGACGGAGGAGATGAAAAACTGTTTTTT. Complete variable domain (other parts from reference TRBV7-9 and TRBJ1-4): DTGVSQNPRHKITKRGQNVTFRCDPISEHNRLYWYRQTLGQGPEFLTYFQNEAQLEKSRLLSDRFSAERPKGSFSTLEIQRTEQGDSAMYLCASSPGDGGDEKLFFGSGTQLSVL.

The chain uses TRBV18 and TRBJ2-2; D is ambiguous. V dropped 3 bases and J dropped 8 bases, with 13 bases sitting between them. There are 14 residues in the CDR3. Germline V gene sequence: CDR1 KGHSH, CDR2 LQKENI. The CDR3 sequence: CASSPLGPLGELFF. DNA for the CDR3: TGTGCCAGCTCACCTTTGGGCCCCTTGGGGGAGCTGTTTTTT.

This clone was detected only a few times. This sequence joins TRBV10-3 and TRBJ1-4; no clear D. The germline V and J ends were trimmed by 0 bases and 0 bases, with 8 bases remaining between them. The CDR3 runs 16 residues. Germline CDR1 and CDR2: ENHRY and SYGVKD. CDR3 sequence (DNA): TGTGCCATCAGTGAGTCAGGGAGCCCAACTAATGAAAAACTGTTTTTT. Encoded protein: CAISESGSPTNEKLFF.

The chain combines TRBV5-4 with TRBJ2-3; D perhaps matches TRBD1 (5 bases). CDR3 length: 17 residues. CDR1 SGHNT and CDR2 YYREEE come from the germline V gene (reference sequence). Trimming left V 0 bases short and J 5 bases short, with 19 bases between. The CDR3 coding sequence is TGTGCCAGCAGCTTGGGTGGGGCTAGGACCCTCGGAGATACGCAGTATTTT. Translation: CASSLGGARTLGDTQYF. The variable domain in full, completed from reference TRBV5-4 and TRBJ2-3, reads ETGVTQSPTHLIKTRGQQVTLRCSSQSGHNTVSWYQQALGQGPQFIFQYYREEENGRGNFPPRFSGLQFPNYSSELNVNALELDDSALYLCASSLGGARTLGDTQYFGPGTRLTVL.

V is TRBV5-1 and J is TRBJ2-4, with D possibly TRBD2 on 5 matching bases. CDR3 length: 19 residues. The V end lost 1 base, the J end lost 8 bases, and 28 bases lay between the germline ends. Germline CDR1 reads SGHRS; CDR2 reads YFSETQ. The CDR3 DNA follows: TGCGCCAGCAGCTTGTTACTTGGTCGAGGGAGTGGGGATGTGGACATTCAGTACTTC. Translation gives CASSLLLGRGSGDVDIQYF.

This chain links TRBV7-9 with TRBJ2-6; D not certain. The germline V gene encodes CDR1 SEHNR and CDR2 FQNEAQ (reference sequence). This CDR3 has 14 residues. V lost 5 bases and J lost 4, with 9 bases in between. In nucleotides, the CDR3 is TGTGCCAGCAGCGCCCGGAGCGGGGCCAACGTCCTGACTTTC. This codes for CASSARSGANVLTF.

This CDR3 is CASSPRVNTEAFF. For the CDR3, the DNA is TGCGCCAGCAGTCCTCGGGTGAACACTGAAGCTTTCTTT. V is TRBV23-1 and J is TRBJ1-1; D gene unclear. TRBV23-1 is placed among ORFs of uncertain function. V was pared by 4 bases and J by 0 bases, with 6 bases between. CDR3 length equals 13 residues.

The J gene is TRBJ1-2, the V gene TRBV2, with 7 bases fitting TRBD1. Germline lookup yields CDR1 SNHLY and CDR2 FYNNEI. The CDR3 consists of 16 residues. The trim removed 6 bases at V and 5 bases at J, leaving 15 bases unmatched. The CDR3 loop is CASRANILTGQYGYTF. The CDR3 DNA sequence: TGTGCCAGCAGGGCGAACATACTGACAGGGCAGTATGGCTACACCTTC.

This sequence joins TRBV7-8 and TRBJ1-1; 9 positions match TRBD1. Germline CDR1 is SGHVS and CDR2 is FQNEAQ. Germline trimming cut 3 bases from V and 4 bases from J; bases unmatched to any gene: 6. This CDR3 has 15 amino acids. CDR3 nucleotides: TGTGCCAGCAGCTTTTCCGGGACAGGGTCCACTGAAGCTTTCTTT. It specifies CASSFSGTGSTEAFF.

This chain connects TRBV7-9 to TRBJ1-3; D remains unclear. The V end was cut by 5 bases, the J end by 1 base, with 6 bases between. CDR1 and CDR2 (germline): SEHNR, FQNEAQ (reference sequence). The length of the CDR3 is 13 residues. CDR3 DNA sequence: TGTGCCAGCAGCCGGAGATCTGGAAACACCATATATTTT. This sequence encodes CASSRRSGNTIYF.

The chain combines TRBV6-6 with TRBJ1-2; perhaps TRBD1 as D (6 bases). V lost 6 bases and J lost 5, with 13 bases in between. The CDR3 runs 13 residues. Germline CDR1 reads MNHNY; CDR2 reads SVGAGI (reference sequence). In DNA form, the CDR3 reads TGTGCCAGCAGCTCTGGACAGCAATATGGCTACACCTTC. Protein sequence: CASSSGQQYGYTF.

The CDR3 loop reads CASTHRDNQPQHF. DNA of the CDR3: TGTGCCAGCACTCACAGAGACAATCAGCCCCAGCATTTT. V is TRBV6-1 and J is TRBJ1-5; the D is unclear. The germline V gene has CDR1 MNHNS and CDR2 SASEGT. Trimming cost V 7 bases and J 3 bases, with 10 bases left between them. The CDR3 spans 13 residues.

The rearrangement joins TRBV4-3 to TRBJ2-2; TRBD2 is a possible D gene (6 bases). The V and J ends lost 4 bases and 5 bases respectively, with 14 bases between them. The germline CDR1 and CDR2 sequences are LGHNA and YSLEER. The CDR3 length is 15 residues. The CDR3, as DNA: TGCGCCAGCAGCCGACTAGAGAGTCGGACCGGGGAGCTGTTTTTT. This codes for CASSRLESRTGELFF.

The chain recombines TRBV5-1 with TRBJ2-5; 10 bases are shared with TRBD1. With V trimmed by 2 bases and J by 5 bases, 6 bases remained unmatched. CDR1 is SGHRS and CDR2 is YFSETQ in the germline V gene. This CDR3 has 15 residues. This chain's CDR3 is CASSFQKGQGETQYF. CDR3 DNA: TGCGCCAGCAGCTTCCAAAAGGGACAGGGGGAGACCCAGTACTTC.

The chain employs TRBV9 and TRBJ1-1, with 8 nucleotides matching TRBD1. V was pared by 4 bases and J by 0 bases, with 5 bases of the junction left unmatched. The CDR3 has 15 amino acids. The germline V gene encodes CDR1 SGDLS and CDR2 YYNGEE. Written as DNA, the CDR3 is TGTGCCAGCAGCCCCGGACAGGGCATGAACACTGAAGCTTTCTTT. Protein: CASSPGQGMNTEAFF.

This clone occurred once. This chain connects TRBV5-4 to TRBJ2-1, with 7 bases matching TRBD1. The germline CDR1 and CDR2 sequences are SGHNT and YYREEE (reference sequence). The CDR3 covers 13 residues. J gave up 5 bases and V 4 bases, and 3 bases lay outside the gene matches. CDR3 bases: TGTGCCAGCAGCAGGGACAGCCACAATGAGCAGTTCTTC. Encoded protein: CASSRDSHNEQFF.